Below, one TCR beta chain is given with its context. As originally analysed: Estimation of nucleated cell counts was performed using reference gene primer amplification. Clones were read by immunoSEQ multiplex PCR, and TCRdb kept only the in-frame ones, dropping some. V and J calls and clone size come straight from that table; D and trimming were deduced from the DNA. The sample contains about 150,000 clones, around 82% of which appear only once. Patients at the Seattle site were enrolled during active infection and followed longitudinally. This entry is derived from a study of blood T cell repertoires in COVID-19. Study context: The study drew acute and convalescent COVID-19 samples from the United States, Italy and Spain.

The CDR3 is 18 amino acids. Germline CDR1 reads SGHTA; CDR2 reads FQGTGA. With 0 bases clipped from V and 5 bases from J, the junction kept 11 bases outside the gene matches. Input material: peripheral blood. The J gene is TRBJ2-3, the V gene TRBV7-3, with TRBD2 identical over 10 bases. The receptor was derived from a man aged 60 to 75 with COVID-19, enrolled during active disease. This CDR3 is CASSLTPYLAGEKDTQYF. DNA of the CDR3: TGTGCCAGCAGCTTAACTCCCTACCTAGCGGGAGAAAAAGATACGCAGTATTTT.